This TCR beta chain was sequenced for a study of control samples from healthy donors and cancer patients. The method was immunoSEQ multiplex PCR; TCRdb's version includes in-frame clones alone and lacks a portion of them. Counted here are about 160,000 clones, 96% occurring once; the ten biggest clones make up approximately 1%. This CDR3 is built from 16 residues. Unmatched junction bases numbered 4, after V lost 4 bases and J lost 4 bases. Germline loops: CDR1 LGHDT, CDR2 YNNKEL (reference sequence). This chain joins TRBV3-1 (or the pseudogene TRBV3-2) and TRBJ2-1; 13 bases align to TRBD2. The clonotype originates from a woman in her 30s in good health. The sequenced material came from blood. The CDR3 loop reads CASSPEGLAGYNEQFF. The DNA of the CDR3 is TGTGCCAGCAGCCCCGAGGGACTAGCGGGATACAATGAGCAGTTCTTC.